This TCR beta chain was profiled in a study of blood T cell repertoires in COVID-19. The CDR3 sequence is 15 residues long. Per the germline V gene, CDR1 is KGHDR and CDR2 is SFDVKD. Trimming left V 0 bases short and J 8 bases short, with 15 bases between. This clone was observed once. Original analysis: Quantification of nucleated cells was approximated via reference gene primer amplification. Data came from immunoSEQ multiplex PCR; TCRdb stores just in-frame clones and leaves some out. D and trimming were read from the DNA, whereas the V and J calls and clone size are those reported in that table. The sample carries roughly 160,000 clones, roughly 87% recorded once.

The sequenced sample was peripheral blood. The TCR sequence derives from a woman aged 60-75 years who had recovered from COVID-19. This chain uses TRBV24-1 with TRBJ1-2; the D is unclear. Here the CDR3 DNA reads TGTGCCACCAGTGATTTGTGGCAGATTCTAGAGGGCTACACCTTC. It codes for CATSDLWQILEGYTF.